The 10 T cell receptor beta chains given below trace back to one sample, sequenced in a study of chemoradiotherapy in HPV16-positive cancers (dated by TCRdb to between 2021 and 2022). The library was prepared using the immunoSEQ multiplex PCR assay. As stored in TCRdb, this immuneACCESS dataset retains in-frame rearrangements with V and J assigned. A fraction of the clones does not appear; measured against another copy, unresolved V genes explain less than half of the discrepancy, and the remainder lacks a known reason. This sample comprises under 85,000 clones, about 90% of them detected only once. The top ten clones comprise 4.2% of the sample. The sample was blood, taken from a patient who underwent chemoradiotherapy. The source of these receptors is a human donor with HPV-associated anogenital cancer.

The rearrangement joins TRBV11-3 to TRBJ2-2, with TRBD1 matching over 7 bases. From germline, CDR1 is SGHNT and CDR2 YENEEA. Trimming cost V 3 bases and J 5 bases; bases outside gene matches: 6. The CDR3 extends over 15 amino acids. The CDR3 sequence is CASSFRDSGTGELFF. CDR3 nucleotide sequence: TGTGCCAGCAGCTTCCGGGACAGCGGAACCGGGGAGCTGTTTTTT.

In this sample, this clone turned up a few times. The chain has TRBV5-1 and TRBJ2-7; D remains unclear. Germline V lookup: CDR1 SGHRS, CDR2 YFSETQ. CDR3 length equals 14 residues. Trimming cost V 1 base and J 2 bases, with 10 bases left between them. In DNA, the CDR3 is TGCGCCAGCAGCTTGAACTCTCCAACCTACGAGCAGTACTTC. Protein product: CASSLNSPTYEQYF.

This CDR3 reads CASSLFSGTETQYF. In nucleotides, the CDR3 is TGTGCCAGCAGTTTATTTTCAGGGACAGAGACCCAGTACTTC. The chain couples TRBV27 to TRBJ2-5; possibly TRBD1 or TRBD2 for D (5 bases each). The CDR3 is 14 amino acids. The germline V gene has CDR1 MNHEY and CDR2 SMNVEV (reference sequence). Between the trimmed V and J ends, which lost 1 base and 4 bases, there was a span of 10 bases.

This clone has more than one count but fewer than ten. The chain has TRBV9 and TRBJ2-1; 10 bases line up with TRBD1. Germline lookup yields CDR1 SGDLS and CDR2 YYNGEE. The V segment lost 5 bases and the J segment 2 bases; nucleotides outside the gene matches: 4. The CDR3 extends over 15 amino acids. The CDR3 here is CASRETGGTYNEQFF. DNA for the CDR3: TGTGCCAGCAGGGAGACAGGGGGCACCTACAATGAGCAGTTCTTC.

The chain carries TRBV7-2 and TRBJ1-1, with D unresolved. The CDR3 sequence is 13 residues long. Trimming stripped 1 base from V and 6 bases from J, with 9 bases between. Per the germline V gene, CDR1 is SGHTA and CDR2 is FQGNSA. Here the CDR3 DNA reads TGTGCCAGCAGCTTAGGACCGTTGGCTGAAGCTTTCTTT. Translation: CASSLGPLAEAFF.

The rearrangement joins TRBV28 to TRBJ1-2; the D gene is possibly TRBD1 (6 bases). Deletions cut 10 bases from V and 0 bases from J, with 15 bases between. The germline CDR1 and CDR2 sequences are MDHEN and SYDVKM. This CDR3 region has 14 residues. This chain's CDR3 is CATGGLLTNYGYTF. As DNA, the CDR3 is TGTGCCACCGGGGGCCTACTGACTAACTATGGCTACACCTTC.

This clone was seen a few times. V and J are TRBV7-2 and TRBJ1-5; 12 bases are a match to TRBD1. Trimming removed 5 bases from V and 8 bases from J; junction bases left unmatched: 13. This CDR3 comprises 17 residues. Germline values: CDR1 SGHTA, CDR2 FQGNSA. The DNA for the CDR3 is TGTGCCAGCAGCCCTCGGGACAGGGGGCGGTCGGTGGAGCCCCAGCATTTT. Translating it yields CASSPRDRGRSVEPQHF.

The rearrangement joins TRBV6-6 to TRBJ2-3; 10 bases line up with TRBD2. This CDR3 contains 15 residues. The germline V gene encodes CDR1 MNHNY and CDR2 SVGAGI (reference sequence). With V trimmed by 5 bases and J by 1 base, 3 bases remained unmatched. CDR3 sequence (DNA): TGTGCCAGCAGTCCGCTAGCGGGGGGCACAGATACGCAGTATTTT. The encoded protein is CASSPLAGGTDTQYF.

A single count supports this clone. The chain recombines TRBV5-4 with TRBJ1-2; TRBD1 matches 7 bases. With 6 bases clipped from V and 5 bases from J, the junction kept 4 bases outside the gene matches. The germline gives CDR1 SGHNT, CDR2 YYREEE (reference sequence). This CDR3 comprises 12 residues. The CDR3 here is CASKGGWYGYTF. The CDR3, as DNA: TGTGCCAGCAAAGGGGGCTGGTATGGCTACACCTTC.

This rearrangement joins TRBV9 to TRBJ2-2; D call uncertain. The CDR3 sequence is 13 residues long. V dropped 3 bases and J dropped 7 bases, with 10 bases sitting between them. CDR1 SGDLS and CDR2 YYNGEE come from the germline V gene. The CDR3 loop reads CASSAASGGELFF. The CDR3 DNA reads TGTGCCAGCAGCGCCGCCTCGGGCGGGGAGCTGTTTTTT.